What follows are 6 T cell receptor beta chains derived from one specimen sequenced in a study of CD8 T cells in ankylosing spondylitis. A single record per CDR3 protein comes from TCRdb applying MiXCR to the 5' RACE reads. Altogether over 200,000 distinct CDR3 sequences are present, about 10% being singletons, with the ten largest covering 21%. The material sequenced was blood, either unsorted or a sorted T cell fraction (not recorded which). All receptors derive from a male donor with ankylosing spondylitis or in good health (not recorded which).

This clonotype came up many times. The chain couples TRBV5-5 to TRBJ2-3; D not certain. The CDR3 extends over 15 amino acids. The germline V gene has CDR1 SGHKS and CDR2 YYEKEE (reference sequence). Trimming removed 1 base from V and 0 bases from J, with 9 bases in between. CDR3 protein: CASSLKDSSTDTQYF. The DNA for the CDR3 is TGTGCCAGCAGCTTGAAAGACTCCAGCACAGATACGCAGTATTTT.

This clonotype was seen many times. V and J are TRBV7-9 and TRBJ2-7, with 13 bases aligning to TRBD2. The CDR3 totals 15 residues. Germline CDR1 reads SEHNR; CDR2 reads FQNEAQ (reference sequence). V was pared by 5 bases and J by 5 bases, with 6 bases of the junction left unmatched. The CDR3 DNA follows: TGTGCCAGCAGCACTCGGACTAGCGGGGGCGACGAGCAGTACTTC. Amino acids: CASSTRTSGGDEQYF.

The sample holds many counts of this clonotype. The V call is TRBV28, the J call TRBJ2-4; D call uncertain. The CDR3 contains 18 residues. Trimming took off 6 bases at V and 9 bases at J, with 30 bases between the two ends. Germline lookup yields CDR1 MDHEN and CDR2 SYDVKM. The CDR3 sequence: CASSLRLRLIVGSTIQYF. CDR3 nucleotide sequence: TGTGCCAGCAGCCTTAGGTTACGTCTAATTGTAGGGTCGACCATTCAGTACTTC.

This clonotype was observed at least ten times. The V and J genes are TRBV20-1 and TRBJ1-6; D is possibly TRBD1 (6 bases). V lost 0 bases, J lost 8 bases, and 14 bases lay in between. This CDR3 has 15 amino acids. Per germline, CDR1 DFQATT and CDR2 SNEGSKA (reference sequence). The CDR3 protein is CSARDRQVKYSPLHF. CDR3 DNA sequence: TGCAGTGCTAGAGACCGACAGGTGAAGTATTCACCCCTCCACTTT.

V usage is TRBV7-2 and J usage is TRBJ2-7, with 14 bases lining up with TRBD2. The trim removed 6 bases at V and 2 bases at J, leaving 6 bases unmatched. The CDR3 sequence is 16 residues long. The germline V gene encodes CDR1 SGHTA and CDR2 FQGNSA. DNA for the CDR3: TGTGCCAGCAGTTGGACTAGCGGGGGGAATCCCTACGAGCAGTACTTC. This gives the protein CASSWTSGGNPYEQYF.

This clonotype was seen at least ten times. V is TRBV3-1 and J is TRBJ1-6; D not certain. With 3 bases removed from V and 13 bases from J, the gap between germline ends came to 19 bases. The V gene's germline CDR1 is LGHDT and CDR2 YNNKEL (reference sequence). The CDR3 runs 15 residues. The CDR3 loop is CASSQTGNLVAPLHF. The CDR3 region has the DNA TGTGCCAGCAGCCAGACCGGGAACCTCGTGGCCCCCCTCCACTTT.